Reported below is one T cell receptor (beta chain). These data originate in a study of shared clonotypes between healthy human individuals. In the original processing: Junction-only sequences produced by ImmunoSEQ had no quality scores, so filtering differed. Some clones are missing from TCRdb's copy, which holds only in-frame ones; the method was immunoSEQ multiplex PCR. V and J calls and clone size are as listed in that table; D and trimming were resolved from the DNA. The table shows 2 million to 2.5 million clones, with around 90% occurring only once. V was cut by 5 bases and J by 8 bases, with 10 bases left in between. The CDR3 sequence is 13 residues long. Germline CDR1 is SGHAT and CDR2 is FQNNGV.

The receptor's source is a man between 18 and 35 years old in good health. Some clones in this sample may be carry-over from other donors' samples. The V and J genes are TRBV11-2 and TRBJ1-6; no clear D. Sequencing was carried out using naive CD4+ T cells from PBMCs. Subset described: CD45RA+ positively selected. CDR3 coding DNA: TGTGCCAGCAGCCAGCGTGTCGATTCACCCCTCCACTTT. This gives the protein CASSQRVDSPLHF.